A single sample is the source of the 8 T cell receptor beta chains below, sequenced in a study of technical replicates of blood from a few donors. Sequenced by immunoSEQ multiplex PCR; TCRdb stores in-frame clones only, minus some. The table lists about 83,000 clones, 90% to 95% of them singletons. The specimen sequenced was T cells isolated from PBMCs. The receptor source for this set is a human donor in good health.

This chain connects TRBV28 to TRBJ2-2; 14 bases line up with TRBD2. CDR1 and CDR2 from the germline V gene are MDHEN and SYDVKM. Trimming cost V 2 bases and J 6 bases; bases outside gene matches: 8. The CDR3 runs to 18 residues. The CDR3 region is CASSLVVGLAGAAGELFF. The CDR3 DNA is TGTGCCAGCAGTTTAGTGGTGGGACTAGCGGGAGCAGCCGGGGAGCTGTTTTTT.

The chain recombines TRBV7-9 with TRBJ1-1; unclear D gene. The V end lost 5 bases, the J end lost 3 bases, and 16 bases lay between the germline ends. This CDR3 is built from 15 residues. The germline gives CDR1 SEHNR, CDR2 FQNEAQ (reference sequence). Written as DNA, the CDR3 is TGTGCCAGCAGCCCGCCTGACACGAGGGACACTGAAGCTTTCTTT. Translation: CASSPPDTRDTEAFF.

This sequence joins TRBV4-2 and TRBJ1-4, with D hard to call. Trimming removed 7 bases at V and 4 bases at J, with 13 bases between. This CDR3 is 14 amino acids long. In germline, CDR1 is LGHNA, CDR2 YNFKEQ. CDR3 in DNA: TGTGCCAGCAATTCTCCACGGGGTAATGAAAAACTGTTTTTT. It is translated as CASNSPRGNEKLFF.

The chain uses TRBV27 and TRBJ1-5; D ambiguous. CDR3 size: 15 residues. V was trimmed by 6 bases and J by 0 bases, leaving 12 bases between them. CDR1 and CDR2 from the germline V gene are MNHEY and SMNVEV (reference sequence). DNA of the CDR3: TGTGCCAGCAGGGGTGAGGCATATAGCAATCAGCCCCAGCATTTT. This sequence encodes CASRGEAYSNQPQHF.

J is TRBJ2-7 and V is TRBV27; 9 positions match TRBD1. This CDR3 spans 15 amino acids. The trim removed 7 bases at V and 4 bases at J, leaving 11 bases unmatched. From germline, CDR1 is MNHEY and CDR2 SMNVEV (reference sequence). CDR3 sequence reads: CASTKVGTGSYEQYF. The CDR3 region has the DNA TGTGCCAGCACTAAAGTCGGGACAGGGTCGTACGAGCAGTACTTC.

V usage is TRBV15 and J usage is TRBJ2-7; D perhaps matches TRBD2 (6 bases). V lost 5 bases and J lost 2, with 10 bases in between. CDR1 LNHNV and CDR2 YYDKDF come from the germline V gene (reference sequence). The CDR3 extends over 13 amino acids. The CDR3 reads CATSRDLTYEQYF. The CDR3 region has the DNA TGTGCCACCAGCCGGGACTTAACCTACGAGCAGTACTTC.

This chain joins TRBV15 and TRBJ2-7, with D perhaps matching TRBD1 (6 bases). The germline CDR1 and CDR2 sequences are LNHNV and YYDKDF (reference sequence). The ends were cut back, 10 bases at V and 9 bases at J, with 19 bases in the middle. CDR3 length: 12 residues. CDR3 region: CAIGRDTWPQYF. CDR3 DNA: TGTGCCATTGGCCGGGACACCTGGCCGCAGTACTTC.

The J gene is TRBJ1-2, the V gene TRBV9; TRBD1 might be the D (6 bases). Germline assignment: CDR1 SGDLS and CDR2 YYNGEE. The CDR3 spans 18 residues. V was clipped by 1 base and J by 1 base, with 20 bases between them. The CDR3 sequence is CASSVNVGQPSVNYGYTF. CDR3 sequence (DNA): TGTGCCAGCAGCGTAAACGTCGGACAGCCAAGCGTTAACTATGGCTACACCTTC. The complete variable domain, with remaining parts taken from reference TRBV9 and TRBJ1-2, reads DSGVTQTPKHLITATGQRVTLRCSPRSGDLSVYWYQQSLDQGLQFLIQYYNGEERAKGNILERFSAQQFPDLHSELNLSSLELGDSALYFCASSVNVGQPSVNYGYTFGSGTRLTVV.